Listed here are 13 T cell receptor beta chains from one sample, sequenced in a study of blood T cell repertoires in COVID-19. Sequencing was performed with immunoSEQ multiplex PCR; in TCRdb, only in-frame clones are kept and a portion is missing. The table shows approximately 78,000 clones, with 88% occurring only once. Sample: peripheral blood. The receptors stem from a man in his forties or fifties with acute or convalescent COVID-19.

The CDR3 DNA sequence: TGTGCCAGTAGTGGGGCAGGGTCACATGAAAAACTGTTTTTT. It yields the protein CASSGAGSHEKLFF. J is TRBJ1-4 and V is TRBV19; a possible D gene is TRBD1 (5 bases). CDR1 LNHDA and CDR2 SQIVND come from the germline V gene (reference sequence). Trimming shortened V by 5 bases and J by 6 bases, and 13 bases separated the two germline ends. The CDR3 extends over 14 amino acids.

The CDR3 loop reads CATSDRDRGTPNRDGYTF. The CDR3 DNA follows: TGTGCCACCAGTGATCGGGACAGAGGGACCCCTAATCGCGATGGCTACACCTTC. The chain uses TRBV24-1 and TRBJ1-2; TRBD1 agrees at 7 bases. This CDR3 contains 18 residues. Per germline, CDR1 KGHDR and CDR2 SFDVKD. V shed 3 bases and J 6 bases; nucleotides not matched to a gene: 18.

The chain couples TRBV24-1 to TRBJ2-7; TRBD1 matches 7 bases. The CDR3 contains 14 residues. J gave up 3 bases and V 4 bases, and 5 bases lay outside the gene matches. Per the germline V gene, CDR1 is KGHDR and CDR2 is SFDVKD. The CDR3 bases are TGTGCCACCAGTGACCCCAACAGGGGCTACGAGCAGTACTTC. Its translation: CATSDPNRGYEQYF.

The gene calls are TRBV21-1 and TRBJ2-2; the table assigns TRBD1, which was not confirmed against the DNA. TRBV21-1 constitutes a pseudogene. The CDR3 has 17 residues. CDR3 residues: CASSKADRGRWTGELFF. DNA of the CDR3: TGTGCCAGCAGCAAAGCGGACAGGGGGCGCTGGACCGGGGAGCTGTTTTTT.

This chain links TRBV14 with TRBJ1-3; the D gene is possibly TRBD1 (6 bases). There are 15 residues in the CDR3. In germline, CDR1 is SGHDN, CDR2 FVKESK. The V and J ends lost 4 bases and 1 base respectively, with 11 bases between them. The CDR3 sequence: CASSLRTVSGNTIYF. The CDR3 bases are TGTGCCAGCAGCCTCCGGACAGTTTCTGGAAACACCATATATTTT.

The chain is built from TRBV19 and TRBJ1-1; D is undetermined. CDR1 and CDR2 (germline): LNHDA, SQIVND (reference sequence). V was clipped by 5 bases and J by 1 base, with 11 bases between them. CDR3 size: 14 residues. The CDR3 region is CASSQLLKNTEAFF. DNA of the CDR3: TGTGCCAGTAGTCAATTGCTAAAGAACACTGAAGCTTTCTTT.

V is TRBV12-3 or TRBV12-4 and J is TRBJ2-3, with TRBD1 identical over 10 bases. This CDR3 spans 13 amino acids. Trimming removed 7 bases from V and 9 bases from J; junction bases left unmatched: 7. CDR3 region: CASNRDRGPTQYF. Written as DNA, the CDR3 is TGTGCCAGCAACAGGGACAGGGGTCCGACGCAGTATTTT.

The chain recombines TRBV3-1 (or the pseudogene TRBV3-2) with TRBJ1-4; D unresolved. CDR3 length: 15 amino acids. The ends were cut back, 4 bases at V and 0 bases at J, with 9 bases in the middle. Germline V gives CDR1 LGHDT, CDR2 YNNKEL (reference sequence). The CDR3 region has the DNA TGTGCCAGCAGCCGGAGGACCGCAACTAATGAAAAACTGTTTTTT. Protein sequence: CASSRRTATNEKLFF.

The genes are TRBV5-1 and TRBJ2-7; TRBD1 aligns across 10 bases. This CDR3 spans 15 amino acids. Germline CDR1 SGHRS, CDR2 YFSETQ. Losses at the gene ends were 1 base for V and 4 bases for J; bases not matched to a gene: 5. The CDR3 here is CASSLLRDRGYEQYF. The CDR3, as DNA: TGCGCCAGCAGCTTGTTGAGGGACAGGGGTTACGAGCAGTACTTC.

The chain employs TRBV11-2 and TRBJ2-5, with D perhaps matching TRBD1 (6 bases). There are 15 residues in the CDR3. Germline CDR1 reads SGHAT; CDR2 reads FQNNGV. V dropped 1 base and J dropped 2 bases, with 11 bases sitting between them. The CDR3 DNA is TGTGCCAGCAGCTTAGGTTGGACAGAACAAGAGACCCAGTACTTC. This translates into CASSLGWTEQETQYF.

This rearrangement joins TRBV10-3 to TRBJ2-5; TRBD1 matches 8 bases. The trim removed 0 bases at V and 2 bases at J, leaving 5 bases unmatched. Germline V CDR1 and CDR2: ENHRY, SYGVKD. CDR3 length: 16 residues. In DNA, the CDR3 is TGTGCCATCAGTGAGTCTCTACAGGGGGTACAAGAGACCCAGTACTTC. Protein sequence: CAISESLQGVQETQYF.

This clone was recorded only once. The V call is TRBV28, the J call TRBJ1-2, with 12 bases matching TRBD1. J gave up 8 bases and V 9 bases, and 4 bases lay outside the gene matches. The germline CDR1 and CDR2 sequences are MDHEN and SYDVKM. CDR3 length: 12 residues. Here the CDR3 DNA reads TGTGCCAGTCAGGGACAGGGGGCAGGCTACACCTTC. Its translation: CASQGQGAGYTF.

The chain has TRBV5-1 and TRBJ2-7, with 12 positions matching TRBD2. The germline CDR1 and CDR2 sequences are SGHRS and YFSETQ. The V and J ends lost 4 bases and 2 bases, in that order; junction bases with no gene match: 4. The CDR3 contains 15 residues. The CDR3, as DNA: TGCGCCAGCAGCCCCCGACTAGCGGGGGCCTACGAGCAGTACTTC. This sequence encodes CASSPRLAGAYEQYF.